This TCR beta chain is drawn from a study of long-term antiretroviral therapy in people with HIV. The V gene's germline CDR1 is SGHTA and CDR2 FQGNSA. This CDR3 has 13 amino acids. The V and J ends lost 5 bases and 7 bases respectively, with 12 bases between them. Remarks on this clone: Its antigen is undetermined.

General study results and limits: Regardless of time point, clones expanded before ART dominated the repertoire.

The assay, immunoSEQ v3.0, was run at survey level. The data were produced by immunoSEQ multiplex PCR, yet TCRdb's version contains in-frame clones alone and is incomplete. The data hold 20,000 to 25,000 clones, with 92% observed a single time. The sequenced sample was unsorted PBMCs, obtained 4.4 years after starting antiretroviral therapy. This TCR derives from a woman aged 45-59 years with HIV. The V gene is TRBV7-2, the J gene TRBJ1-3; a weak D match, TRBD1 (6 bases). Written as DNA, the CDR3 is TGTGCCAGCAGCCTACAGGGTGGGAACACCATATATTTT. It is translated as CASSLQGGNTIYF.